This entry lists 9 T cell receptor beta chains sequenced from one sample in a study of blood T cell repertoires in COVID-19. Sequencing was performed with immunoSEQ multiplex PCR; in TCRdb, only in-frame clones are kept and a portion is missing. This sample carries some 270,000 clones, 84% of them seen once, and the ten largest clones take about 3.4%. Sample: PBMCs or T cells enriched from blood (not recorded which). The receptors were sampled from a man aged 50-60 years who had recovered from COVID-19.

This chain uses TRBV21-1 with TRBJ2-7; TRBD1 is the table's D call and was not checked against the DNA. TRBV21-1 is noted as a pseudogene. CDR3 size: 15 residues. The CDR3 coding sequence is TGTGCCAGCAGCAAAACCTACAGGGAACCCCACGAGCAGTACTTC. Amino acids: CASSKTYREPHEQYF.

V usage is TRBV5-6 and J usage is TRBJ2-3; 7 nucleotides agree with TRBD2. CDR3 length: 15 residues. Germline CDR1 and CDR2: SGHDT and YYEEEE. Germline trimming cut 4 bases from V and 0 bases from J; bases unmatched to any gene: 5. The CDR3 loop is CASSPRAGSTDTQYF. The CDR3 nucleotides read TGTGCCAGCAGCCCTAGAGCGGGAAGCACAGATACGCAGTATTTT. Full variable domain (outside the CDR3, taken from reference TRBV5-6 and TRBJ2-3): DAGVTQSPTHLIKTRGQQVTLRCSPKSGHDTVSWYQQALGQGPQFIFQYYEEEERQRGNFPDRFSGHQFPNYSSELNVNALLLGDSALYLCASSPRAGSTDTQYFGPGTRLTVL.

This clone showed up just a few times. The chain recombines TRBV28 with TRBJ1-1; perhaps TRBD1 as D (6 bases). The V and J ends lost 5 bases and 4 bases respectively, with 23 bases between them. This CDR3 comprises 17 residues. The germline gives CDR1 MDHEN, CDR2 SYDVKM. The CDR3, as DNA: TGTGCCAGCAGTCAATCTCCCGGGACGGGGGGCGGCACTGAAGCTTTCTTT. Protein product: CASSQSPGTGGGTEAFF.

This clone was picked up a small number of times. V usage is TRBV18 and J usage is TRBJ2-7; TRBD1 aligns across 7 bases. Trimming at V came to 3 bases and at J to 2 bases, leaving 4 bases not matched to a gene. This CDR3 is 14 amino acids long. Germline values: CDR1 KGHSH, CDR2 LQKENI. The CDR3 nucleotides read TGTGCCAGCTCACCGCGGACAGGTACCTACGAGCAGTACTTC. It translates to CASSPRTGTYEQYF.

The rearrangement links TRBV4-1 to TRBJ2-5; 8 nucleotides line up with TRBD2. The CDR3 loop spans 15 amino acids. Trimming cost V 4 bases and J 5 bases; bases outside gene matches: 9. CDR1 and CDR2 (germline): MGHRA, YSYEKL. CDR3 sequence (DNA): TGCGCCAGCAGCCCCCAAGGAGCGGGGGTGGAGACCCAGTACTTC. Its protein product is CASSPQGAGVETQYF.

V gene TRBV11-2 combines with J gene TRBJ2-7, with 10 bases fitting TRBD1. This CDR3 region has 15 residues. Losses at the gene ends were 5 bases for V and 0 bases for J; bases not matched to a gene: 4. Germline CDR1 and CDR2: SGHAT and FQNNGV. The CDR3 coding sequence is TGTGCCAGCAGCGGAGGACAGGGGGTCTCCTACGAGCAGTACTTC. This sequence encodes CASSGGQGVSYEQYF.

CDR3 DNA sequence: TGTGCCATCGCCCCGGGACAGGGGGGCGAAAAACTGTTTTTT. It specifies CAIAPGQGGEKLFF. The rearrangement joins TRBV10-3 to TRBJ1-4, with 11 bases identical to TRBD1. The CDR3 has 14 amino acids. CDR1 is ENHRY and CDR2 is SYGVKD in the germline V gene. The V segment lost 8 bases and the J segment 8 bases; nucleotides outside the gene matches: 7.

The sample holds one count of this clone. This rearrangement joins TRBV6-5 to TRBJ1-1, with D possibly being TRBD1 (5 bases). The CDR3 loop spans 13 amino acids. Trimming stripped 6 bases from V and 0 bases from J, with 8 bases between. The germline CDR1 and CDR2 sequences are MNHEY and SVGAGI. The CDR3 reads CASRWTLNTEAFF. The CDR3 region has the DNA TGTGCCAGCAGGTGGACACTGAACACTGAAGCTTTCTTT.

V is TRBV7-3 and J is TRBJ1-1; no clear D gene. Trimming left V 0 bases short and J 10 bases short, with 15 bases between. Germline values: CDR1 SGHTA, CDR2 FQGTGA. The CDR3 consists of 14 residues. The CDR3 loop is CASSLTAGTEVAFF. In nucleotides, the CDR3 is TGTGCCAGCAGCTTAACGGCGGGCACTGAAGTAGCTTTCTTT.